What follows are 26 T cell receptor beta chains derived from one specimen sequenced in a study of STAT5B mutations in CD4+ large granular lymphocyte leukemia. The repertoire was sequenced with immunoSEQ multiplex PCR; TCRdb's copy has only in-frame clones and lacks some. The table has around 35,000 clones, about 90% seen once; the top ten hold less than 4%. The source material was CD4+ T cells from blood buffy coats. The receptors derive from a human donor in good health.

The genes are TRBV2 and TRBJ2-7; TRBD1 aligns across 8 bases. V trimming: 0 bases; J trimming: 3 bases; junction bases outside the gene matches: 4. The CDR3 length is 15 residues. CDR1 is SNHLY and CDR2 is FYNNEI in the germline V gene. CDR3 region: CASSEAGQEFYEQYF. The CDR3 DNA reads as TGTGCCAGCAGTGAAGCGGGACAGGAATTCTACGAGCAGTACTTC. Supplemented by reference TRBV2 and TRBJ2-7, the full variable domain reads EPEVTQTPSHQVTQMGQEVILRCVPISNHLYFYWYRQILGQKVEFLVSFYNNEISEKSEIFDDQFSVERPDGSNFTLKIRSTKLEDSAMYFCASSEAGQEFYEQYFGPGTRLTVT.

The chain is built from TRBV28 and TRBJ2-3, with a possible D match to TRBD1 (5 bases). Trimming shortened V by 2 bases and J by 0 bases, and 9 bases separated the two germline ends. CDR3 length equals 15 residues. The germline V gene has CDR1 MDHEN and CDR2 SYDVKM. This CDR3 is CASSLTQGSTDTQYF. The CDR3 DNA reads TGTGCCAGCAGTTTAACCCAGGGAAGCACAGATACGCAGTATTTT.

The chain recombines TRBV7-9 with TRBJ2-5; D is ambiguous. The V gene lost 1 base and the J gene lost 3 bases, with 12 bases spanning the gap. Per germline, CDR1 SEHNR and CDR2 FQNEAQ (reference sequence). The CDR3 spans 15 residues. DNA for the CDR3: TGTGCCAGCAGCTTAGGAACTCTCAAGGAAGAGACCCAGTACTTC. It is translated as CASSLGTLKEETQYF.

This clone was detected once. The chain combines TRBV5-1 with TRBJ2-2; 11 bases are a match to TRBD1. J was trimmed by 6 bases and V by 4 bases; bases with no gene match: 11. The CDR3 length is 17 residues. The V gene's germline CDR1 is SGHRS and CDR2 YFSETQ. The CDR3 region has the DNA TGCGCCAGCAGCCTCCTAGCCGGGACAGGGGGATCCGGGGAGCTGTTTTTT. Translating gives CASSLLAGTGGSGELFF.

The CDR3 coding sequence is TGTGCCAGCAGCCCCAGCCCCGAGGGAGTTTATGGCTACACCTTC. This codes for CASSPSPEGVYGYTF. The chain links TRBV9 to TRBJ1-2; D unclear. The CDR3 spans 15 residues. Trimming stripped 4 bases from V and 5 bases from J, with 18 bases between. Germline V gene sequence: CDR1 SGDLS, CDR2 YYNGEE.

J is TRBJ1-6 and V is TRBV4-1; the match to TRBD1 covers 9 bases. In germline, CDR1 is MGHRA, CDR2 YSYEKL. CDR3 length: 17 residues. J lost 1 base, V lost 3 bases, and 4 bases had no gene match. The CDR3 region is CASSHQGQGSYNSPLHF. The CDR3 DNA follows: TGCGCCAGCAGCCACCAGGGACAGGGTTCCTATAATTCACCCCTCCACTTT.

This clone was seen a handful of times. The V gene is TRBV6-5, the J gene TRBJ1-2; TRBD1 might be the D (5 bases). Trimming cost V 6 bases and J 2 bases, with 16 bases left between them. Germline assignment: CDR1 MNHEY and CDR2 SVGAGI. This CDR3 spans 15 amino acids. CDR3 sequence (DNA): TGTGCCAGCAGCTACGGGACCCACTCCAACTATGGCTACACCTTC. Translated: CASSYGTHSNYGYTF.

This clone was recorded a few times. J is TRBJ2-1 and V is TRBV2; no reliable D call. CDR1 and CDR2 (germline): SNHLY, FYNNEI. With 6 bases removed from V and 5 bases from J, the gap between germline ends came to 5 bases. The CDR3 is 11 residues long. CDR3 amino acids: CASSYDNEQFF. CDR3 in DNA: TGTGCCAGCAGCTACGACAATGAGCAGTTCTTC.

The chain is built from TRBV5-4 and TRBJ2-3; weak D call: TRBD2 (5 bases). Trimming shortened V by 0 bases and J by 1 base, and 9 bases separated the two germline ends. The CDR3 has 15 residues. Germline V gene sequence: CDR1 SGHNT, CDR2 YYREEE (reference sequence). CDR3 coding DNA: TGTGCCAGCAGCTTGGAGGGTAGCGGCACAGATACGCAGTATTTT. Translating gives CASSLEGSGTDTQYF.

The chain uses TRBV19 and TRBJ2-1; no reliable D call. CDR3 length: 13 residues. Between the trimmed V and J ends, which lost 6 bases and 8 bases, there was a span of 14 bases. Germline V gene sequence: CDR1 LNHDA, CDR2 SQIVND (reference sequence). The CDR3 sequence: CASRTELTDEQFF. The CDR3 DNA follows: TGTGCCAGTAGAACGGAGCTCACGGATGAGCAGTTCTTC. Together with reference TRBV19 and TRBJ2-1, the CDR3 gives the full variable domain: DGGITQSPKYLFRKEGQNVTLSCEQNLNHDAMYWYRQDPGQGLRLIYYSQIVNDFQKGDIAEGYSVSREKKESFPLTVTSAQKNPTAFYLCASRTELTDEQFFGPGTRLTVL.

This chain links TRBV5-4 with TRBJ2-7; 7 bases align to TRBD1. This CDR3 is 16 amino acids long. The V and J ends lost 4 bases and 4 bases, in that order; junction bases with no gene match: 14. Germline V gives CDR1 SGHNT, CDR2 YYREEE (reference sequence). The CDR3, as DNA: TGTGCCAGCAGCGCGGGTTCACGGGCAGGGGGTTACGAGCAGTACTTC. This translates into CASSAGSRAGGYEQYF.

The chain has TRBV5-1 and TRBJ2-5, with 9 positions matching TRBD1. This CDR3 is built from 16 residues. V dropped 0 bases and J dropped 5; count of bases not matched to a gene: 8. In germline, CDR1 is SGHRS, CDR2 YFSETQ. CDR3 loop: CASSLERGQGRETQYF. The CDR3 DNA reads as TGCGCCAGCAGCTTGGAGCGGGGACAGGGAAGGGAGACCCAGTACTTC.

The J gene is TRBJ2-3, the V gene TRBV5-6; 9 nucleotides align to TRBD1. Germline V gives CDR1 SGHDT, CDR2 YYEEEE. The CDR3 contains 15 residues. The trim removed 4 bases at V and 1 base at J, leaving 4 bases unmatched. In nucleotides, the CDR3 is TGTGCCAGCAGCCAACAGGGGGCTGGCACAGATACGCAGTATTTT. It is translated as CASSQQGAGTDTQYF.

The chain uses TRBV5-5 and TRBJ2-7; D is uncertain. This CDR3 contains 14 residues. Germline V lookup: CDR1 SGHKS, CDR2 YYEKEE (reference sequence). Trimming removed 0 bases at V and 3 bases at J, with 10 bases between. The CDR3 nucleotides read TGTGCCAGCAGCTTGGATTCACAGTTCTACGAGCAGTACTTC. This encodes CASSLDSQFYEQYF.

The V gene is TRBV15, the J gene TRBJ2-5, with 7 bases aligning to TRBD2. V lost 3 bases to trimming and J lost 0 bases; unmatched junction nucleotides: 7. CDR3 length: 16 residues. CDR1 and CDR2 (germline): LNHNV, YYDKDF (reference sequence). Here the CDR3 reads CATSSPKGLHQETQYF. CDR3 bases: TGTGCCACCAGCAGCCCCAAGGGACTACACCAAGAGACCCAGTACTTC.

The rearrangement joins TRBV5-6 to TRBJ2-3; 9 positions agree with TRBD2. Germline trimming cut 3 bases from V and 6 bases from J; bases unmatched to any gene: 11. Germline V gives CDR1 SGHDT, CDR2 YYEEEE. The CDR3 is made up of 16 amino acids. The CDR3 reads CASSSRREGPSDTQYF. The CDR3 DNA is TGTGCCAGCAGCTCCCGGCGGGAGGGCCCGTCGGATACGCAGTATTTT.

The CDR3 reads CASSLGLGRGNEQFF. The CDR3 DNA reads TGTGCCAGCAGCTTGGGACTAGGACGGGGCAATGAGCAGTTCTTC. V gene TRBV11-3 combines with J gene TRBJ2-1; TRBD2 agrees at 8 bases. CDR3 size: 15 residues. V lost 3 bases to trimming and J lost 6 bases; unmatched junction nucleotides: 7. CDR1 and CDR2 from the germline V gene are SGHNT and YENEEA.

This clone was counted once. This rearrangement joins TRBV5-1 to TRBJ2-3, with 11 bases matching TRBD2. CDR3 length equals 12 residues. Trimming removed 3 bases from V and 14 bases from J; junction bases left unmatched: 5. CDR1 and CDR2 (germline): SGHRS, YFSETQ. The CDR3 DNA sequence: TGCGCCAGCAGCTATACTAGCGGGAGCGCGTATTTT. Translation: CASSYTSGSAYF. Together with reference TRBV5-1 and TRBJ2-3, the CDR3 gives the full variable domain: KAGVTQTPRYLIKTRGQQVTLSCSPISGHRSVSWYQQTPGQGLQFLFEYFSETQRNKGNFPGRFSGRQFSNSRSEMNVSTLELGDSALYLCASSYTSGSAYFGPGTRLTVL.

The chain carries TRBV27 and TRBJ1-1; D is unclear. The CDR3 length is 13 residues. V was shortened by 6 bases and J by 0 bases, with 8 bases between the two germline ends. Per the germline V gene, CDR1 is MNHEY and CDR2 is SMNVEV (reference sequence). The CDR3 spells CASRNNMNTEAFF. CDR3 nucleotides: TGTGCCAGCAGGAACAACATGAACACTGAAGCTTTCTTT.

The rearrangement links TRBV6-6 to TRBJ2-5; weak D call: TRBD2 (7 bases). V shed 5 bases and J shed 2 bases, with 15 bases lying between them. CDR1 is MNHNY, CDR2 SVGAGI, per germline (reference sequence). This CDR3 is built from 15 residues. CDR3: CASSRGAMPQETQYF. The CDR3 nucleotides are TGTGCCAGCAGTCGGGGGGCTATGCCACAAGAGACCCAGTACTTC.

This clone was observed a few times. V is TRBV5-1 and J is TRBJ1-4; 7 bases align to TRBD1. V trimming: 3 bases; J trimming: 5 bases; junction bases outside the gene matches: 7. CDR1 and CDR2 (germline): SGHRS, YFSETQ. This CDR3 comprises 15 residues. CDR3 nucleotide sequence: TGCGCCAGCAGCTCAGGACAGGCGGCGAATGAAAAACTGTTTTTT. Protein sequence: CASSSGQAANEKLFF.

This chain joins TRBV27 and TRBJ1-4; a weak D match, TRBD1 (6 bases). Trimming took off 2 bases at V and 6 bases at J, with 13 bases between the two ends. Germline V gene lookup returns CDR1 MNHEY and CDR2 SMNVEV (reference sequence). The CDR3 has 15 amino acids. The CDR3 DNA is TGTGCCAGCAGTTTAAGTCAGGGGCCTTATGAAAAACTGTTTTTT. This gives the protein CASSLSQGPYEKLFF.

The gene calls are TRBV4-3 and TRBJ1-1, with a possible D match to TRBD1 (6 bases). This CDR3 has 13 residues. CDR1 is LGHNA and CDR2 is YSLEER in the germline V gene. Trimming cost V 5 bases and J 1 base, with 8 bases left between them. CDR3 loop: CASSETGNTEAFF. The DNA of the CDR3 is TGCGCCAGCAGCGAGACAGGGAACACTGAAGCTTTCTTT.

The CDR3 region is CASSSGGHDTSYNEQFF. CDR3 nucleotides: TGTGCCAGTAGTTCGGGAGGGCATGATACCTCCTACAATGAGCAGTTCTTC. The chain couples TRBV19 to TRBJ2-1; 8 nucleotides match TRBD2. V shed 5 bases, J shed 0 bases, and the junction held 9 bases outside the gene matches. The germline V gene encodes CDR1 LNHDA and CDR2 SQIVND (reference sequence). The CDR3 has 17 residues.

V is TRBV4-1 and J is TRBJ2-1; D remains unclear. V was cut by 5 bases and J by 6 bases, with 5 bases left in between. The V gene's germline CDR1 is MGHRA and CDR2 YSYEKL. The CDR3 spans 11 residues. The CDR3 is CASSNFNEQFF. CDR3 bases: TGCGCCAGCAGCAATTTCAATGAGCAGTTCTTC.

CDR3 in DNA: TGTGCCAGCAGCCAAGGGGTCTGGGGACAGGGCCACGAGCAGTACTTC. Its protein product is CASSQGVWGQGHEQYF. V gene TRBV14 combines with J gene TRBJ2-7; 9 bases line up with TRBD1. This CDR3 contains 16 residues. V trimming: 1 base; J trimming: 5 bases; junction bases outside the gene matches: 9. CDR1 and CDR2 from the germline V gene are SGHDN and FVKESK.